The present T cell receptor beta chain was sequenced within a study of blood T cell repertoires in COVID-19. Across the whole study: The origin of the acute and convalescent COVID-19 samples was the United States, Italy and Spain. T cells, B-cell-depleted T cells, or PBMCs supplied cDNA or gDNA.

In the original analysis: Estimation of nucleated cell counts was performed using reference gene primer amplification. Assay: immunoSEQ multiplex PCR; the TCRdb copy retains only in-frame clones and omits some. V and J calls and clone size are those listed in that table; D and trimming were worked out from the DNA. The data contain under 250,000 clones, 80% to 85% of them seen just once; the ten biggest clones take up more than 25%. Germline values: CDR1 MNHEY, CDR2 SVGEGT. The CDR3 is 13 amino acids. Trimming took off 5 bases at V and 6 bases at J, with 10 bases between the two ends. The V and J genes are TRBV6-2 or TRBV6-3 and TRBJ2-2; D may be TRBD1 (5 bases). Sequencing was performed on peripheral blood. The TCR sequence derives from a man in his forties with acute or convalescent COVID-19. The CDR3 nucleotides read TGTGCCAGCAGTGCCATAGGGGCCGGGGAGCTGTTTTTT. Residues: CASSAIGAGELFF.